The rows below give T cell receptor beta chains drawn from one sample of a study of molecular identifiers for immune sequencing clone quantification. TCRdb redid the calling of the PCR reads with MiXCR, one entry per CDR3 protein. The top ten hold roughly 0.85% of the sample, which has about 640,000 distinct CDR3 sequences, less than 20% seen once. The source material was naive CD8+ T cells from blood, with Jurkat cell RNA spiked in. The receptor set was obtained from a human donor in good health. Some libraries in this study had Jurkat cell RNA spiked in. CDR3s include the opening cysteine and the closing phenylalanine or tryptophan. The order of the fields is V gene, D gene, clone size, J gene, CDR3 protein, CDR3 DNA. D genes are given only for firm matches. Not every row has a clone size; where given, it reads once, few, many or a size class.

v_gene: TRBV7-2
d_gene: NA
abundance: many
j_gene: TRBJ1-1
CDR3aa: CASSLVPDFIPEAFF
CDR3nt: TGTGCCAGCAGCTTGGTGCCGGACTTCATCCCTGAAGCTTTCTTT

v_gene: TRBV29-1
d_gene: NA
abundance: many
j_gene: TRBJ1-2
CDR3aa: CSVIGGALYGYTF
CDR3nt: TGCAGCGTTATTGGCGGGGCACTCTATGGCTACACCTTC

v_gene: TRBV4-3
d_gene: NA
abundance: few
j_gene: TRBJ1-2
CDR3aa: CASSQVGQSYGYTF
CDR3nt: TGCGCCAGCAGCCAAGTCGGACAGTCCTATGGCTACACCTTC

v_gene: TRBV5-4
d_gene: NA
abundance: many
j_gene: TRBJ1-1
CDR3aa: CASSSSILNTEAFF
CDR3nt: TGTGCCAGCAGCTCATCTATCCTGAACACTGAAGCTTTCTTT

v_gene: TRBV4-3
d_gene: TRBD1
abundance: few
j_gene: TRBJ2-7
CDR3aa: CASSQEEWTGEKITGEQYF
CDR3nt: TGCGCCAGCAGCCAAGAAGAATGGACAGGGGAGAAGATTACGGGCGAGCAGTACTTC

v_gene: TRBV3-1
d_gene: NA
abundance: many
j_gene: TRBJ1-1
CDR3aa: CASSLSVGIAEAFF
CDR3nt: TGTGCCAGCAGCCTATCAGTCGGGATAGCTGAAGCTTTCTTT

v_gene: TRBV11-2
d_gene: TRBD2
abundance: few
j_gene: TRBJ2-3
CDR3aa: CASSQLAGEGDTQYF
CDR3nt: TGTGCCAGCAGCCAACTAGCGGGAGAGGGAGATACGCAGTATTTT

v_gene: TRBV4-3
d_gene: NA
abundance: NA
j_gene: TRBJ2-2
CDR3aa: CASSQVARVGELFF
CDR3nt: TGCGCCAGCAGCCAAGTAGCGCGGGTCGGGGAGCTGTTTTTT

v_gene: TRBV20-1
d_gene: TRBD2
abundance: many
j_gene: TRBJ2-4
CDR3aa: CSAQSGLAGIVAKNIQYF
CDR3nt: TGCAGTGCCCAAAGTGGACTAGCGGGGATAGTAGCCAAAAACATTCAGTACTTC

v_gene: TRBV11-2
d_gene: TRBD1
abundance: NA
j_gene: TRBJ2-7
CDR3aa: CASSPEKGTGTYEQYF
CDR3nt: TGTGCCAGCAGTCCAGAAAAGGGGACAGGTACCTACGAGCAGTACTTC

v_gene: TRBV28
d_gene: NA
abundance: NA
j_gene: TRBJ1-1
CDR3aa: CASSFYRQLNTEAFF
CDR3nt: TGTGCCAGCAGTTTCTACAGGCAGCTGAACACTGAAGCTTTCTTT

v_gene: TRBV9
d_gene: TRBD2
abundance: NA
j_gene: TRBJ2-3
CDR3aa: CASSVASGADTQYF
CDR3nt: TGTGCCAGCAGCGTAGCTAGCGGGGCCGATACGCAGTATTTT

v_gene: TRBV19
d_gene: TRBD1
abundance: few
j_gene: TRBJ2-7
CDR3aa: CASSNTGTGAHEQYF
CDR3nt: TGTGCCAGTAGCAACACCGGGACAGGGGCCCACGAGCAGTACTTC

v_gene: TRBV6-2/TRBV6-3
d_gene: TRBD1
abundance: NA
j_gene: TRBJ1-4
CDR3aa: CASSQPDRGPIPTNEKLFF
CDR3nt: TGTGCCAGCAGCCAGCCGGACAGGGGGCCCATACCGACGAATGAAAAACTGTTTTTT

v_gene: TRBV21-1
d_gene: NA
abundance: many
j_gene: TRBJ1-5
CDR3aa: CASSNRDRGFYSNQPQHF
CDR3nt: TGTGCCAGCAGCAACCGGGACAGGGGCTTTTATAGCAATCAGCCCCAGCATTTT

v_gene: TRBV7-9
d_gene: NA
abundance: many
j_gene: TRBJ2-5
CDR3aa: CASSTDRGETQYF
CDR3nt: TGTGCCAGCAGCACGGACAGAGGAGAGACCCAGTACTTC

v_gene: TRBV7-9
d_gene: TRBD1
abundance: many
j_gene: TRBJ2-7
CDR3aa: CASSSADRVAYEQYF
CDR3nt: TGTGCCAGCAGTTCTGCAGACAGGGTCGCCTACGAGCAGTACTTC

v_gene: TRBV30
d_gene: NA
abundance: NA
j_gene: TRBJ1-1
CDR3aa: CAWARWGGTGAFF
CDR3nt: TGTGCCTGGGCCCGGTGGGGGGGGACTGGAGCTTTCTTT

v_gene: TRBV20-1
d_gene: NA
abundance: NA
j_gene: TRBJ2-7
CDR3aa: CSASASPYEQYF
CDR3nt: TGCAGTGCTAGTGCCAGTCCCTACGAGCAGTACTTC